These 29 T cell receptor beta chains share one sample of origin, sequenced in a study of cytomegalovirus exposure and HLA in healthy donors. The PCR used 60 Vbeta and 13 Jbeta primers. Profiled with immunoSEQ multiplex PCR; TCRdb holds only in-frame clones, not every one. The sample has 150,000 to 200,000 clones, around 84% seen once; the top ten hold approximately 3.1%. The sequenced material came from PBMCs. The receptor source for this set is a woman in her 40s in good health and CMV-seronegative.

The chain employs TRBV28 and TRBJ2-5; TRBD1 aligns across 8 bases. The V gene end was trimmed by 4 bases and the J gene end by 3 bases; junction bases not matched to a gene: 7. The CDR3 has 15 amino acids. The germline V gene has CDR1 MDHEN and CDR2 SYDVKM. The CDR3 nucleotides read TGTGCCAGCAGTTATCGGGGACAGGACGAAGAGACCCAGTACTTC. As protein: CASSYRGQDEETQYF.

CDR3 DNA: TGCGCCAGCAGCTTGGTTCAGGGGACATACGAGCAGTACTTC. Its protein product is CASSLVQGTYEQYF. V usage is TRBV5-1 and J usage is TRBJ2-7; TRBD1 is a possible D gene (6 bases). V lost 0 bases and J lost 4, with 11 bases in between. CDR1 is SGHRS, CDR2 YFSETQ, per germline. The CDR3 loop spans 14 amino acids.

The chain has TRBV5-6 and TRBJ1-4; possibly TRBD1 for D (5 bases). The CDR3 extends over 16 amino acids. The germline CDR1 and CDR2 sequences are SGHDT and YYEEEE. V dropped 0 bases and J dropped 3 bases, with 12 bases sitting between them. CDR3 sequence (DNA): TGTGCCAGCAGCTTGGAGGGAGGGGAGGCTAATGAAAAACTGTTTTTT. The encoded protein is CASSLEGGEANEKLFF.

The genes are TRBV6-5 and TRBJ1-1; 8 nucleotides agree with TRBD1. Losses at the gene ends were 7 bases for V and 2 bases for J; bases not matched to a gene: 6. Germline V gene data show CDR1 as MNHEY and CDR2 as SVGAGI. This CDR3 has 14 residues. The CDR3 DNA sequence: TGTGCCAGCACTACGGACAGGGTTAACACTGAAGCTTTCTTT. It translates to CASTTDRVNTEAFF.

The chain joins TRBV6-5 to TRBJ1-6; D may be TRBD1 (5 bases). V lost 2 bases, J lost 8 bases, and 10 bases lay in between. This CDR3 spans 14 amino acids. Per the germline V gene, CDR1 is MNHEY and CDR2 is SVGAGI. CDR3 sequence reads: CASSYGGGYSPLHF. The CDR3, as DNA: TGTGCCAGCAGTTACGGGGGGGGATATTCACCCCTCCACTTT.

The chain carries TRBV6-1 and TRBJ1-5, with TRBD1 matching 7 bases. Germline CDR1 and CDR2: MNHNS and SASEGT. V shed 4 bases, J shed 2 bases, and the junction held 2 bases outside the gene matches. This CDR3 has 14 amino acids. The CDR3 DNA reads as TGTGCCAGCAGTGCAGACAGGGGCAATCAGCCCCAGCATTTT. The encoded protein is CASSADRGNQPQHF.

V is TRBV7-9 and J is TRBJ2-3; D gene unclear. The CDR3 totals 15 residues. Trimming pared 5 bases from V and 4 bases from J, leaving 16 bases between. The germline V gene has CDR1 SEHNR and CDR2 FQNEAQ (reference sequence). CDR3 nucleotides: TGTGCCAGCAGCCCGGCGGCTAGAGCTGCAGATACGCAGTATTTT. Its translation is CASSPAARAADTQYF. Using reference TRBV7-9 and TRBJ2-3 for the parts outside the CDR3, the full variable domain is DTGVSQNPRHKITKRGQNVTFRCDPISEHNRLYWYRQTLGQGPEFLTYFQNEAQLEKSRLLSDRFSAERPKGSFSTLEIQRTEQGDSAMYLCASSPAARAADTQYFGPGTRLTVL.

This clone appeared once. V and J are TRBV6-5 and TRBJ1-2; D possibly corresponds to TRBD1 (6 bases). V was cut by 5 bases and J by 7 bases, with 17 bases left in between. The CDR3 has 14 residues. CDR1 is MNHEY and CDR2 is SVGAGI in the germline V gene. As DNA, the CDR3 is TGTGCCAGCAGTCCGAGGGGGGGCTTTGGTGGCTACACCTTC. Translated, it gives CASSPRGGFGGYTF.

This clone showed up just once. The chain has TRBV6-1 and TRBJ2-1, with 7 bases fitting TRBD1. The trim removed 5 bases at V and 0 bases at J, leaving 4 bases unmatched. The CDR3 is 15 residues long. The germline gives CDR1 MNHNS, CDR2 SASEGT. CDR3 sequence (DNA): TGTGCCAGCAGTAACAGGGGAAGCTCCTACAATGAGCAGTTCTTC. This translates into CASSNRGSSYNEQFF.

This chain joins TRBV13 and TRBJ1-5; TRBD1 might be the D (5 bases). The V end lost 1 base, the J end lost 7 bases, and 14 bases lay between the germline ends. The length of the CDR3 is 15 residues. Germline V gives CDR1 PRHDT, CDR2 FYEKMQ (reference sequence). CDR3 DNA: TGTGCCAGCAGCTTAGATCGGCAGGGAGGCCAGCCCCAGCATTTT. Its translation is CASSLDRQGGQPQHF. The entire variable domain, with the rest obtained from reference TRBV13 and TRBJ1-5, is as follows: AAGVIQSPRHLIKEKRETATLKCYPIPRHDTVYWYQQGPGQDPQFLISFYEKMQSDKGSIPDRFSAQQFSDYHSELNMSSLELGDSALYFCASSLDRQGGQPQHFGDGTRLSIL.

A few counts support this clone. The gene calls are TRBV13 and TRBJ2-7; no firm D call. V lost 5 bases to trimming and J lost 1 base, with 12 bases between them. The CDR3 length is 14 residues. The V gene's germline CDR1 is PRHDT and CDR2 FYEKMQ (reference sequence). The CDR3 bases are TGTGCCAGCAGCGAGAGTAGCACTTCCTACGAGCAGTACTTC. It codes for CASSESSTSYEQYF.

The chain links TRBV6-5 to TRBJ1-1, with D unresolved. V was cut by 2 bases and J by 4 bases, with 14 bases left in between. Germline assignment: CDR1 MNHEY and CDR2 SVGAGI. The CDR3 length is 15 residues. For the CDR3, the DNA is TGTGCCAGCAGTTACAGGGAGCCCCCAGGCACTGAAGCTTTCTTT. Amino acid sequence: CASSYREPPGTEAFF.

Only a few counts were recorded for this clone. For the CDR3, the DNA is TGTGCCAGCAGCTCGGACATCCACTCCTACGAGCAGTACTTC. This gives the protein CASSSDIHSYEQYF. The rearrangement joins TRBV5-5 to TRBJ2-7; possibly TRBD1 for D (5 bases). The V gene's germline CDR1 is SGHKS and CDR2 YYEKEE (reference sequence). Trimming removed 3 bases from V and 0 bases from J, with 10 bases in between. The length of the CDR3 is 14 residues.

The chain employs TRBV6-5 and TRBJ1-4; D might be TRBD1 (5 bases). The germline gives CDR1 MNHEY, CDR2 SVGAGI. The CDR3 extends over 13 amino acids. V was clipped by 4 bases and J by 7 bases, with 10 bases between them. This CDR3 reads CASSSDSSEKLFF. CDR3 DNA sequence: TGTGCCAGCAGTTCAGACAGTAGTGAAAAACTGTTTTTT.

V usage is TRBV28 and J usage is TRBJ2-5; 9 positions match TRBD2. Germline V gives CDR1 MDHEN, CDR2 SYDVKM. Germline trimming cut 3 bases from V and 5 bases from J; bases unmatched to any gene: 7. The CDR3 loop spans 15 amino acids. The DNA of the CDR3 is TGTGCCAGCAGTTTCGGGCGGGGGGGGAGGGAGACCCAGTACTTC. Its protein is CASSFGRGGRETQYF. Looking up the rest from reference TRBV28 and TRBJ2-5 gives the full variable domain: DVKVTQSSRYLVKRTGEKVFLECVQDMDHENMFWYRQDPGLGLRLIYFSYDVKMKEKGDIPEGYSVSREKKERFSLILESASTNQTSMYLCASSFGRGGRETQYFGPGTRLLVL.

This clone was seen just once. The gene calls are TRBV7-9 and TRBJ2-7; TRBD1 might be the D (5 bases). CDR1 is SEHNR and CDR2 is FQNEAQ in the germline V gene (reference sequence). The CDR3 spans 11 residues. V lost 4 bases and J lost 6, with 7 bases in between. The CDR3 sequence is CASSSRVEQYF. The DNA for the CDR3 is TGTGCCAGCAGCTCCAGGGTCGAGCAGTACTTC. The full variable domain, its missing parts supplied by reference TRBV7-9 and TRBJ2-7, is DTGVSQNPRHKITKRGQNVTFRCDPISEHNRLYWYRQTLGQGPEFLTYFQNEAQLEKSRLLSDRFSAERPKGSFSTLEIQRTEQGDSAMYLCASSSRVEQYFGPGTRLTVT.

As DNA, the CDR3 is TGTGCCAGCCTTGGGCGCGGCACAGATACGCAGTATTTT. Amino acids: CASLGRGTDTQYF. The chain carries TRBV19 and TRBJ2-3; D remains unclear. The CDR3 has 13 amino acids. Germline V gene data show CDR1 as LNHDA and CDR2 as SQIVND (reference sequence). V lost 9 bases to trimming and J lost 1 base, with 11 bases between them.

The chain has TRBV6-5 and TRBJ1-2; the D is unclear. Germline V lookup: CDR1 MNHEY, CDR2 SVGAGI. CDR3 size: 13 residues. Between the trimmed V and J ends, which lost 2 bases and 5 bases, there was a span of 9 bases. CDR3 loop: CASSYIPSYGYTF. In nucleotides, the CDR3 is TGTGCCAGCAGTTACATCCCTTCTTATGGCTACACCTTC.

This chain uses TRBV10-2 with TRBJ2-3; tentatively, D is TRBD2 (6 bases). Trimming removed 6 bases at V and 0 bases at J, with 16 bases between. The length of the CDR3 is 16 residues. Germline CDR1 is WSHSY and CDR2 is SAAADI. CDR3 protein: CASRDLTSYSTDTQYF. The CDR3 DNA reads TGCGCCAGCAGGGATTTGACTAGTTATAGCACAGATACGCAGTATTTT.

The rearrangement joins TRBV29-1 to TRBJ1-4, with TRBD1 matching 7 bases. The CDR3 length is 12 residues. After removal of 6 bases from V and 8 bases from J, the junction contained 6 bases not matched to a gene. Germline V gene lookup returns CDR1 SQVTM and CDR2 ANQGSEA. In nucleotides, the CDR3 is TGCAGCGTATCTCACAGGGGCGAAAAACTGTTTTTT. As protein: CSVSHRGEKLFF.

The CDR3 sequence: CASISNERGGAGHTDTQYF. The CDR3, as DNA: TGTGCCAGCATCTCTAATGAAAGGGGGGGTGCGGGGCACACAGATACGCAGTATTTT. The chain employs TRBV28 and TRBJ2-3; possible D gene TRBD2, 7 bases. CDR3 length: 19 residues. Trimming left V 7 bases short and J 2 bases short, with 28 bases between. Germline V gives CDR1 MDHEN, CDR2 SYDVKM.

This clone appeared a few times. The chain employs TRBV7-9 and TRBJ1-1; D is uncertain. CDR1 is SEHNR, CDR2 FQNEAQ, per germline (reference sequence). Trimming cost V 2 bases and J 4 bases, with 8 bases left between them. The CDR3 has 13 amino acids. CDR3 coding DNA: TGTGCCAGCAGCTTATACGGTGGCACTGAAGCTTTCTTT. The encoded protein is CASSLYGGTEAFF.

The chain has TRBV28 and TRBJ2-7; 8 nucleotides agree with TRBD1. CDR1 and CDR2 from the germline V gene are MDHEN and SYDVKM. With 7 bases clipped from V and 5 bases from J, the junction kept 10 bases outside the gene matches. The CDR3 is 14 amino acids. CDR3: CASTLDRAYNEQYF. CDR3 sequence (DNA): TGTGCCAGCACTTTGGACAGGGCTTATAACGAGCAGTACTTC. Complete variable domain (other parts from reference TRBV28 and TRBJ2-7): DVKVTQSSRYLVKRTGEKVFLECVQDMDHENMFWYRQDPGLGLRLIYFSYDVKMKEKGDIPEGYSVSREKKERFSLILESASTNQTSMYLCASTLDRAYNEQYFGPGTRLTVT.

The chain has TRBV27 and TRBJ1-3, with 7 bases lining up with TRBD1. Germline V gene sequence: CDR1 MNHEY, CDR2 SMNVEV (reference sequence). CDR3 length: 16 residues. The trim removed 5 bases at V and 0 bases at J, leaving 7 bases unmatched. The CDR3 DNA is TGTGCCAGCAGTCCCGGGACAGTTCTCTCTGGAAACACCATATATTTT. Its protein is CASSPGTVLSGNTIYF.

V is TRBV18 and J is TRBJ2-6, with 10 bases that match TRBD1. The ends lost 4 bases at V and 2 bases at J; junction bases unmatched: 8. The CDR3 is 18 residues long. CDR1 and CDR2 (germline): KGHSH, LQKENI. CDR3 protein: CASSLRDRGRAGANVLTF. In DNA form, the CDR3 reads TGTGCCAGCTCACTGAGGGACAGGGGCAGGGCTGGGGCCAACGTCCTGACTTTC. The entire variable domain, with the rest obtained from reference TRBV18 and TRBJ2-6, is as follows: NAGVMQNPRHLVRRRGQEARLRCSPMKGHSHVYWYRQLPEEGLKFMVYLQKENIIDESGMPKERFSAEFPKEGPSILRIQQVVRGDSAAYFCASSLRDRGRAGANVLTFGAGSRLTVL.

The chain uses TRBV28 and TRBJ1-2, with 7 bases that match TRBD1. This CDR3 has 14 residues. The J segment lost 5 bases and the V segment lost 6 bases, leaving 9 bases of the junction unmatched. The germline V gene encodes CDR1 MDHEN and CDR2 SYDVKM. The CDR3 sequence is CASSPPGQRYGYTF. The CDR3 region has the DNA TGTGCCAGCAGCCCACCGGGACAGCGATATGGCTACACCTTC.

This chain links TRBV1 with TRBJ2-5; TRBD2, the table's D call, lacks a check against the DNA. Judging by the DNA end, TRBJ2-7 fits better; the J call may be wrong. TRBV1 represents a pseudogene. This CDR3 has 18 amino acids. The CDR3 DNA reads as TGCACCAGCAGCCTGTCTTTGTTTCTCGGGGGGAACTCCTACGAGCAGTACTTC. Protein product: CTSSLSLFLGGNSYEQYF.

The V and J genes are TRBV7-9 and TRBJ2-2; possibly TRBD1 for D (6 bases). Deletions cut 1 base from V and 4 bases from J, with 13 bases between. The CDR3 sequence is 16 residues long. From germline, CDR1 is SEHNR and CDR2 FQNEAQ (reference sequence). This CDR3 is CASSLVGGAVTGELFF. The CDR3 nucleotides read TGTGCCAGCAGCTTAGTTGGGGGCGCAGTCACCGGGGAGCTGTTTTTT.

The rearrangement uses TRBV5-1 and TRBJ1-5; a possible D gene is TRBD1 (6 bases). CDR3 length: 14 amino acids. Germline V gene data show CDR1 as SGHRS and CDR2 as YFSETQ. Trimming cost V 4 bases and J 5 bases, with 13 bases left between them. CDR3 region: CASSPGNRDQPQHF. In DNA, the CDR3 is TGCGCCAGCAGCCCCGGGAACAGGGATCAGCCCCAGCATTTT.